The rows below give T cell receptor beta chains drawn from one sample of a study of OX40 agonist ivuxolimab in advanced cancers. Method: immunoSEQ multiplex PCR; TCRdb's copy keeps in-frame clones and lacks some. The sample includes around 65,000 clones, around 90% of them seen just once. The sequencing here drew on CD4+ or CD8+ T cells sorted from blood, taken in a trial of the OX40 agonist ivuxolimab. The receptor set was obtained from an adult with an advanced solid tumor such as melanoma, head and neck, liver or kidney cancer. Each CDR3 is given with its conserved first and last residue. The D gene is left open where the match is weak. A row's size may be missing; if present it is once, few, many or a size class.

v_gene	d_gene	abundance	j_gene	CDR3nt	CDR3aa
TRBV27	.	.	TRBJ2-7	TGTGCCAGCTCGACAGGGACTGGCTACGAGCAGTACTTC	CASSTGTGYEQYF
TRBV7-9	TRBD1	few	TRBJ2-1	TGTGCCAGCAGCTCCACACACTCGGGGACAGCCTACAATGAGCAGTTCTTC	CASSSTHSGTAYNEQFF
TRBV28	TRBD1	.	TRBJ1-1	TGTGCCAGCAGTCTCTGGACAGGGCCGAACACTGAAGCTTTCTTT	CASSLWTGPNTEAFF
TRBV7-9	TRBD2	.	TRBJ2-5	TGTGCCAGCAGCTGGACTAGCGGGAGAGAAGAGACCCAGTACTTC	CASSWTSGREETQYF
TRBV28	TRBD1	.	TRBJ2-7	TGTGCCAGCAGTCCCGGGACAGGGGCCCTAGAAATCTACGAGCAGTACTTC	CASSPGTGALEIYEQYF
TRBV27	TRBD1	.	TRBJ1-2	TGTGCCAGCAAACCGGGACAGGAGAACTATGGCTACACCTTC	CASKPGQENYGYTF
TRBV2	.	.	TRBJ1-5	TGTGCCAGCAGCGCAGACAGGACTGCGTTCCCTGCCTTTAGCAATCAGCCCCAGCATTTT	CASSADRTAFPAFSNQPQHF
TRBV27	.	.	TRBJ2-5	TGTGCCAGCAGTCCCGGGACACTACAAGAGACCCAGTACTTC	CASSPGTLQETQYF
TRBV5-5	.	.	TRBJ1-2	TGTGCCAGCAGCGGATCGACGGAGAGATATGGCTACACCTTC	CASSGSTERYGYTF
TRBV14	.	.	TRBJ1-2	TGTGCCAGCAGCCAAGGTCGGAACCCTCATGGCTACACCTTC	CASSQGRNPHGYTF
TRBV2	.	.	TRBJ1-2	TGTGCCAGCAGTGGATTTGGCTACACCTTC	CASSGFGYTF
TRBV7-9	TRBD2	.	TRBJ2-7	TGTGCCAGCAGCTTAGGCGGGACTAGCTATGGGGAGCAGTACTTC	CASSLGGTSYGEQYF
TRBV5-5	.	.	TRBJ1-1	TGTGCCAGCACGGGGGGGACTGAAGCTTTCTTT	CASTGGTEAFF
TRBV7-9	TRBD1	.	TRBJ2-7	TGTGCCAGCAGCTCCGGGACAGGGTTCCACGAGCAGTACTTC	CASSSGTGFHEQYF
TRBV7-9	.	.	TRBJ2-7	TGTGCCAGCAGCTTAGCGGTTGGTGCCGAGCAGTACTTC	CASSLAVGAEQYF
TRBV19	.	.	TRBJ2-6	TGTGCCAGTAGTATAGAGGGACCAGGGGCCTCTGGGGCCAACGTCCTGACTTTC	CASSIEGPGASGANVLTF
TRBV7-9	.	few	TRBJ1-2	TGTGCCAGCAGCGTTGAGGGCTACACCTTC	CASSVEGYTF
TRBV7-9	TRBD1	.	TRBJ2-5	TGTGCCAGCAGCTTACGCCAGGGGGATAGGGAGACCCAGTACTTC	CASSLRQGDRETQYF